These T cell receptor beta chains were read from a single sample in a study of radiotherapy plus CTLA-4 blockade in lung cancer. Clones were read by immunoSEQ multiplex PCR, and TCRdb kept only the in-frame ones, dropping some. The top ten clones hold over 15% of a sample with about 87,000 clones, roughly 86% of them seen once. Sequencing used peripheral blood, obtained from a patient treated with radiotherapy plus ipilimumab. All receptors derive from a human donor with non-small cell lung cancer that progressed on radiotherapy plus ipilimumab. Both conserved end residues are part of each CDR3. The D gene is left open where the match is weak. Clone size is given for some rows only: seen once, a few or many times, or a class if the clone is expanded.

abundance	v_gene	j_gene	d_gene	CDR3aa	CDR3nt
-	TRBV7-8	TRBJ2-1	-	CASSQGVYNEQFF	TGTGCCAGCAGCCAAGGGGTTTACAATGAGCAGTTCTTC
-	TRBV30	TRBJ1-5	TRBD1	CAGGQGVNQPQHF	TGTGCCGGAGGACAGGGTGTTAATCAGCCCCAGCATTTT
-	TRBV27	TRBJ2-7	-	CASSEGTNYEQYF	TGTGCCAGCAGTGAGGGGACAAACTACGAGCAATACTTC
-	TRBV7-2	TRBJ1-5	TRBD1	CASSSRQGDSNQPQHF	TGTGCCAGCAGCTCCCGACAGGGTGATAGCAATCAGCCCCAGCATTTT
-	TRBV30	TRBJ2-3	-	CAWSVSRPTDTQYF	TGTGCCTGGAGTGTATCTCGTCCCACAGATACGCAGTATTTT
-	TRBV18	TRBJ2-1	-	CASSPPMVWSSYNEQFF	TGTGCCAGCTCACCCCCAATGGTGTGGTCGTCCTACAATGAGCAGTTCTTC
-	TRBV11-3	TRBJ1-4	TRBD1	CASSSGGDSMEKLFF	TGTGCCAGCAGCTCGGGGGGGGACAGTATGGAAAAACTGTTTTTT
-	TRBV4-3	TRBJ1-5	-	CASSQDRTDSAGWGNQPQHF	TGCGCCAGCAGCCAGGACAGAACCGACAGCGCCGGGTGGGGAAATCAGCCCCAGCATTTT
few	TRBV10-3	TRBJ2-3	-	CAIRTEKSTDTQYF	TGTGCCATTAGGACGGAGAAAAGCACAGATACGCAGTATTTT
-	TRBV5-1	TRBJ2-1	-	CASSPVTTHNEQFF	TGCGCCAGCAGCCCCGTGACTACCCACAATGAGCAGTTCTTC
-	TRBV28	TRBJ1-1	TRBD1	CASSRGDRARTEAFF	TGTGCCAGCAGCCGGGGGGACAGGGCTCGCACTGAAGCTTTCTTT
-	TRBV30	TRBJ1-5	-	CAWNPTRGSNQPQHF	TGTGCCTGGAACCCGACACGGGGTAGCAATCAGCCCCAGCATTTT
-	TRBV19	TRBJ2-2	-	CASILSGANTGELFF	TGTGCCAGTATTTTGTCGGGGGCGAACACCGGGGAGCTGTTTTTT
few	TRBV9	TRBJ2-1	-	CASSVGSQVGEQFF	TGTGCCAGCAGCGTAGGGTCTCAGGTGGGTGAGCAGTTCTTC
-	TRBV10-3	TRBJ1-4	-	CAISDDLVGEKLFF	TGTGCCATCAGTGACGACCTAGTTGGGGAAAAACTGTTTTTT
-	TRBV11-3	TRBJ2-7	TRBD2	CASSISYSGIQEQYF	TGTGCCAGCAGCATATCGTACAGCGGGATCCAGGAGCAGTACTTC
-	TRBV7-6	TRBJ2-7	TRBD1	CASSQGDRFGQYF	TGTGCCAGCAGCCAAGGGGACAGGTTCGGGCAGTACTTC
-	TRBV5-1	TRBJ1-1	-	CASSPWGVNTEAFF	TGCGCCAGCAGCCCGTGGGGTGTGAACACTGAAGCTTTCTTT
-	TRBV6-5	TRBJ1-5	-	CASSYVGGGPQHF	TGTGCCAGCAGTTACGTTGGGGGAGGGCCCCAGCATTTT
-	TRBV5-4	TRBJ1-1	TRBD1	CASSARQGLNTEAFF	TGTGCCAGCAGCGCCAGACAGGGCCTGAACACTGAAGCTTTCTTT
-	TRBV30	TRBJ2-7	TRBD2	CAWSSMTSGNNEQYF	TGTGCCTGGAGTTCGATGACTAGCGGTAACAACGAGCAGTACTTC
-	TRBV27	TRBJ2-7	-	CASSLSLGPSTYEQYF	TGTGCCAGCAGTTTAAGTCTGGGGCCCTCAACCTACGAGCAGTACTTC
-	TRBV4-1	TRBJ1-4	-	CASSHSYLDKLFF	TGCGCCAGCAGCCATTCTTATCTCGATAAGCTGTTTTTT
-	TRBV7-2	TRBJ1-2	-	CASAGVAGDGYTF	TGTGCCAGCGCGGGTGTGGCAGGTGATGGCTACACCTTC
-	TRBV6-4	TRBJ2-3	TRBD2	CASSELAGVDTQYF	TGTGCCAGCAGTGAACTAGCGGGAGTAGATACGCAGTATTTT
-	TRBV9	TRBJ2-5	TRBD2	CASSPGLAGGETQYF	TGTGCCAGCAGCCCGGGACTAGCGGGAGGAGAGACCCAGTACTTC
-	TRBV4-3	TRBJ1-1	-	CASSQDMATTEAFF	TGCGCCAGCAGCCAAGATATGGCGACCACTGAAGCTTTCTTT
-	TRBV11-2	TRBJ2-3	TRBD2	CASSLGGSDSTDTQYF	TGTGCCAGCAGCTTAGGCGGGAGCGACTCGACAGATACGCAGTATTTT
-	TRBV2	TRBJ1-5	-	CASSEAGQGNQPQHF	TGTGCCAGCAGTGAAGCGGGGCAGGGCAATCAGCCCCAGCATTTT
-	TRBV28	TRBJ2-7	TRBD2	CASSTGLAGGPDEQYF	TGTGCCAGCAGCACTGGACTAGCGGGGGGGCCGGACGAGCAGTACTTC
-	TRBV11-2	TRBJ2-7	TRBD1	CASSSRDSAEQYF	TGTGCCAGCAGCTCGAGGGACAGTGCCGAGCAGTACTTC
-	TRBV28	TRBJ2-7	-	CASSLKVGHLLGYEQYF	TGTGCCAGCAGTTTAAAGGTTGGACACCTTTTAGGCTACGAGCAGTACTTC
-	TRBV30	TRBJ1-2	-	CAWSRTDPSGYTF	TGTGCCTGGAGTCGGACGGACCCCAGTGGCTACACCTTC
-	TRBV4-3	TRBJ1-3	TRBD1	CASSQEAPTGFSGNTIYF	TGCGCCAGCAGCCAAGAGGCCCCGACAGGGTTCTCTGGAAACACCATATATTTT
-	TRBV5-1	TRBJ2-2	TRBD2	CASSSTGLAGGVGTGELFF	TGCGCCAGCAGCTCTACGGGACTAGCGGGGGGAGTCGGCACCGGGGAGCTGTTTTTT
-	TRBV6-1	TRBJ2-2	-	CASSEAFGFTGELFF	TGTGCCAGCAGTGAAGCGTTCGGGTTCACCGGGGAGCTGTTTTTT
-	TRBV6-5	TRBJ1-1	TRBD1	CASSKTGITEAFF	TGTGCCAGCAGTAAGACAGGGATCACTGAAGCTTTCTTT
-	TRBV7-2	TRBJ2-4	TRBD2	CASSAPAGGYPQYF	TGTGCCAGCAGCGCCCCAGCGGGGGGCTACCCCCAGTACTTC
-	TRBV15	TRBJ2-1	TRBD1	CATSRGGTDYNEQFF	TGTGCCACCAGCAGAGGAGGGACAGACTACAATGAGCAGTTCTTC
-	TRBV10-3	TRBJ1-2	TRBD1	CAISADRDYGYTF	TGTGCCATCAGTGCCGACAGGGACTATGGCTACACCTTC
-	TRBV7-9	TRBJ2-1	TRBD1	CASSLGTVYNEQFF	TGTGCCAGCAGCTTGGGGACAGTCTACAATGAGCAGTTCTTC
-	TRBV6-4	TRBJ2-5	TRBD1	CASRRDREKETQYF	TGTGCCAGCAGGAGAGACAGGGAAAAAGAGACCCAGTACTTC
-	TRBV9	TRBJ2-7	TRBD2	CASSPSGSSYEQYF	TGTGCCAGCAGCCCTAGCGGGAGCTCCTACGAGCAGTACTTC
-	TRBV6-5	TRBJ1-1	TRBD1	CASSYSGTGAAEAFF	TGTGCCAGCAGTTACTCGGGGACAGGGGCGGCTGAAGCTTTCTTT
-	TRBV4-2	TRBJ2-1	-	CASSRALNNEQFF	TGTGCCAGCAGCAGGGCCCTTAACAATGAGCAGTTCTTC
once	TRBV30	TRBJ2-7	TRBD2	CAWSPGLGYEQYF	TGTGCCTGGAGTCCGGGACTAGGTTACGAGCAGTACTTC
-	TRBV15	TRBJ1-5	TRBD1	CATSPHRQGGNQPQHF	TGTGCCACCAGCCCTCACCGACAGGGGGGCAATCAGCCCCAGCATTTT